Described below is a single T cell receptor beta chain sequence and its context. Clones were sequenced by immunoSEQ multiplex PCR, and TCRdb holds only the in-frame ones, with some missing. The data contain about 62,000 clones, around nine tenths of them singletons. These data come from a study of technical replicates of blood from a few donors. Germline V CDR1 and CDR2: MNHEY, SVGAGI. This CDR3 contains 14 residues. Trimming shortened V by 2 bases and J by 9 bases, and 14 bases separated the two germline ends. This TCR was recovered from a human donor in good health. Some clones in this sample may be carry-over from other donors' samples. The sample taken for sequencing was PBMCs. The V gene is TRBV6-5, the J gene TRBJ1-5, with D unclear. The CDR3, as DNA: TGTGCCAGCAGTTACGACGGAGTCAATTCGCCCCAGCATTTT. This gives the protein CASSYDGVNSPQHF.